The source of this T cell receptor beta chain is a study of control samples from healthy donors and cancer patients. The table came from immunoSEQ multiplex PCR; TCRdb's copy has only in-frame clones and leaves some out. The sample comprises about 150,000 clones, 70% to 90% of which are singletons, and 1.5% to 2% rests with the top ten. Germline V gene sequence: CDR1 MNHEY, CDR2 SVGEGT. The CDR3 runs to 14 residues. V lost 2 bases and J 6 bases, leaving 12 bases between the germline ends. The specimen sequenced was blood. The source is a man aged 18 to 30 in good health. The chain has TRBV6-2 or TRBV6-3 and TRBJ2-3; D is uncertain. In DNA, the CDR3 is TGTGCCAGCAGTTACCGGGTTCTTACGGATACGCAGTATTTT. Its protein product is CASSYRVLTDTQYF.